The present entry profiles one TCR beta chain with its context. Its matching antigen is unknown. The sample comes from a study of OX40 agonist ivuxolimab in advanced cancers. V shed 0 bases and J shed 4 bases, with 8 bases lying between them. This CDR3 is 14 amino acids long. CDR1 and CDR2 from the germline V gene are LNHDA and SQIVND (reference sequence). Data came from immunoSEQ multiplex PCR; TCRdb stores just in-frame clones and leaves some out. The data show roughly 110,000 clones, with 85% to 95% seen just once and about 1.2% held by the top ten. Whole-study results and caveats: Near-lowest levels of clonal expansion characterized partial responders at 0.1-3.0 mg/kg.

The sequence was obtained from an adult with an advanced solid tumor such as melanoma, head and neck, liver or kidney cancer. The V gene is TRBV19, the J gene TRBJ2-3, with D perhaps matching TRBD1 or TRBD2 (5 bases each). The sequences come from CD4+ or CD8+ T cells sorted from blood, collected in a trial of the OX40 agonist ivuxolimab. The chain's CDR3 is CASSIDRGPDTQYF. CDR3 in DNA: TGTGCCAGTAGTATAGATCGGGGCCCAGATACGCAGTATTTT.